A single sample is the source of the 25 T cell receptor beta chains below, sequenced in a study of PD-1 blockade in classical Hodgkin lymphoma. Exposure to brentuximab vedotin varied, and each patient had relapsed following autologous stem cell transplantation. TCRdb's copy holds only in-frame clones and misses some; the assay was immunoSEQ multiplex PCR. This table holds roughly 20,000 clones, around 67% found once. The specimen was peripheral blood mononuclear cells (PBMCs), collected before the second cycle of nivolumab. The receptors originated from a human donor with classical Hodgkin lymphoma.

The chain employs TRBV28 and TRBJ2-7; D could derive from TRBD1 or TRBD2 (5 bases each). Trimming pared 5 bases from V and 3 bases from J, leaving 17 bases between. Germline V CDR1 and CDR2: MDHEN, SYDVKM. This CDR3 has 15 residues. The CDR3 DNA follows: TGTGCCAGCAGTGACCCCGGGGCTTCCCTCTACGAGCAGTACTTC. Translated: CASSDPGASLYEQYF.

The chain has TRBV29-1 and TRBJ2-1, with no clear D. Trimming pared 7 bases from V and 7 bases from J, leaving 11 bases between. The CDR3 is made up of 11 amino acids. Germline-derived CDR1 and CDR2 are SQVTM and ANQGSEA. CDR3 sequence: CSALQLNEQFF. The DNA of the CDR3 is TGCAGCGCCTTACAGCTTAATGAGCAGTTCTTC.

The gene calls are TRBV28 and TRBJ2-7, with TRBD2 identical over 8 bases. With V trimmed by 4 bases and J by 0 bases, 5 bases remained unmatched. The CDR3 covers 15 residues. Germline V gene data show CDR1 as MDHEN and CDR2 as SYDVKM. The CDR3 nucleotides read TGTGCCAGCAGTTCTCAGACTAGCGTCTCCTACGAGCAGTACTTC. Residues: CASSSQTSVSYEQYF.

This clone was recorded only once. This sequence joins TRBV6-5 and TRBJ1-1, with D perhaps TRBD1 (6 bases). Per germline, CDR1 MNHEY and CDR2 SVGAGI. Trimming took off 2 bases at V and 2 bases at J, with 9 bases between the two ends. The CDR3 sequence is 14 residues long. DNA of the CDR3: TGTGCCAGCAGTTACACGACAGGAAACACTGAAGCTTTCTTT. Translating it yields CASSYTTGNTEAFF.

This clone has a handful of counts. V and J are TRBV28 and TRBJ1-1; perhaps TRBD1 as D (5 bases). The V end was cut by 3 bases, the J end by 4 bases, with 9 bases between. From germline, CDR1 is MDHEN and CDR2 SYDVKM. The CDR3 covers 13 residues. The CDR3 reads CASSFQGGTEAFF. CDR3 sequence (DNA): TGTGCCAGCAGTTTTCAGGGAGGCACTGAAGCTTTCTTT. The complete variable domain, with remaining parts taken from reference TRBV28 and TRBJ1-1, reads DVKVTQSSRYLVKRTGEKVFLECVQDMDHENMFWYRQDPGLGLRLIYFSYDVKMKEKGDIPEGYSVSREKKERFSLILESASTNQTSMYLCASSFQGGTEAFFGQGTRLTVV.

The chain combines TRBV2 with TRBJ2-2; D might be TRBD1 or TRBD2, each matching 5 bases. The V end lost 4 bases, the J end lost 2 bases, and 8 bases lay between the germline ends. This CDR3 comprises 14 residues. Germline V gene sequence: CDR1 SNHLY, CDR2 FYNNEI. The CDR3 DNA follows: TGTGCCAGCAGTGTGGGGGTTAACACCGGGGAGCTGTTTTTT. This codes for CASSVGVNTGELFF.

The genes are TRBV10-3 and TRBJ2-3; TRBD2 is a possible D gene (6 bases). The CDR3 loop spans 13 amino acids. V was pared by 11 bases and J by 4 bases, with 16 bases between. Germline V gene lookup returns CDR1 ENHRY and CDR2 SYGVKD. This CDR3 reads CAPIFGEADTQYF. The CDR3 nucleotides read TGTGCCCCTATTTTCGGGGAGGCAGATACGCAGTATTTT.

The gene calls are TRBV27 and TRBJ2-1, with D perhaps matching TRBD1 (5 bases). There are 14 residues in the CDR3. Germline V gene lookup returns CDR1 MNHEY and CDR2 SMNVEV (reference sequence). V was shortened by 3 bases and J by 5 bases, with 11 bases between the two germline ends. CDR3 protein: CASSFAGPHNEQFF. For the CDR3, the DNA is TGTGCCAGCAGTTTTGCAGGGCCCCACAATGAGCAGTTCTTC.

The chain uses TRBV16 and TRBJ1-2, with D unresolved. The CDR3 is 13 amino acids. Germline CDR1 reads KGHSY; CDR2 reads FQNENV. The ends were cut back, 0 bases at V and 8 bases at J, with 10 bases in the middle. The DNA of the CDR3 is TGTGCCAGCAGCCAATCGCTTACCGGCGGCTACACCTTC. Translated, it gives CASSQSLTGGYTF.

As to this clone: Sequence at one end of the junction differs from germline and may be a read error. The chain is built from TRBV10-3 and TRBJ2-2; TRBD1 might be the D (6 bases). This CDR3 region has 17 residues. The germline V gene encodes CDR1 ENHRY and CDR2 SYGVKD. The CDR3 region is CAISSITGIANAGELLF. In DNA, the CDR3 is TGTGCCATCAGCTCGATTACAGGGATAGCGAATGCCGGGGAGCTGCTTTTT.

The genes are TRBV9 and TRBJ2-2, with 7 positions matching TRBD1. This CDR3 spans 14 amino acids. Looked up from germline, CDR1 is SGDLS and CDR2 is YYNGEE. J lost 7 bases, V lost 4 bases, and 7 bases had no gene match. CDR3 protein: CASSSGQVNGELFF. The CDR3 bases are TGTGCCAGCAGCTCCGGACAGGTTAACGGGGAGCTGTTTTTT.

V usage is TRBV2 and J usage is TRBJ1-1; no definite D call. Between the trimmed V and J ends, which lost 7 bases and 0 bases, there was a span of 15 bases. Germline values: CDR1 SNHLY, CDR2 FYNNEI. This CDR3 region has 15 residues. The CDR3 protein is CASMMGYAMNTEAFF. CDR3 sequence (DNA): TGTGCCAGCATGATGGGGTACGCGATGAACACTGAAGCTTTCTTT.

The gene calls are TRBV4-1 and TRBJ2-3; the D is unclear. Germline V gene lookup returns CDR1 MGHRA and CDR2 YSYEKL. This CDR3 has 20 amino acids. V dropped 4 bases and J dropped 0 bases, with 26 bases sitting between them. The CDR3 bases are TGCGCCAGCAGCCCCTCTCGTACCACCTATTACCTTTCTAGCACAGATACGCAGTATTTT. This gives the protein CASSPSRTTYYLSSTDTQYF.

The V call is TRBV2, the J call TRBJ2-5; TRBD2 aligns across 9 bases. Germline V lookup: CDR1 SNHLY, CDR2 FYNNEI. Trimming took 6 bases from V and 5 from J; bases not matched to a gene: 7. CDR3 length: 14 amino acids. CDR3 region: CASSLSGRRETQYF. The CDR3 nucleotides read TGTGCCAGCAGCCTTAGCGGGAGACGGGAGACCCAGTACTTC.

This rearrangement joins TRBV18 to TRBJ2-5; 12 bases agree with TRBD2. The CDR3 runs to 16 residues. Germline V gives CDR1 KGHSH, CDR2 LQKENI. The V segment lost 4 bases and the J segment 5 bases; nucleotides outside the gene matches: 8. CDR3 sequence: CASSLRLAGVGETQYF. The CDR3 region has the DNA TGTGCCAGCTCACTCCGACTAGCGGGAGTCGGCGAGACCCAGTACTTC.

This clone was found a few times. CDR3 residues: CASSLTSGAQETQYF. Here the CDR3 DNA reads TGCGCCAGCAGCCTGACTAGCGGGGCCCAAGAGACCCAGTACTTC. The rearrangement links TRBV5-1 to TRBJ2-5; 11 nucleotides align to TRBD2. From germline, CDR1 is SGHRS and CDR2 YFSETQ. The CDR3 loop spans 15 amino acids. V shed 4 bases and J 1 base; nucleotides not matched to a gene: 3.

The rearrangement uses TRBV11-2 and TRBJ2-1; 8 positions agree with TRBD2. The germline V gene encodes CDR1 SGHAT and CDR2 FQNNGV. V gave up 6 bases and J gave up 2 bases; unmatched junction bases: 6. This CDR3 is 15 amino acids long. The CDR3, as DNA: TGTGCCAGCAGGCGTCCGGGACTAGCCTACAATGAGCAGTTCTTC. Protein product: CASRRPGLAYNEQFF.

This clone has just a few counts. The chain carries TRBV19 and TRBJ1-1; D gene ambiguous. The CDR3 runs 14 residues. Trimming took off 1 base at V and 4 bases at J, with 10 bases between the two ends. The germline CDR1 and CDR2 sequences are LNHDA and SQIVND (reference sequence). In DNA, the CDR3 is TGTGCCAGTAGTATAGCGGCGGGAGGCACTGAAGCTTTCTTT. It translates to CASSIAAGGTEAFF.

The chain employs TRBV5-1 and TRBJ1-1; 8 bases map to TRBD1. The CDR3 has 14 residues. Germline V gene sequence: CDR1 SGHRS, CDR2 YFSETQ. Germline trimming cut 4 bases from V and 8 bases from J; bases unmatched to any gene: 10. Here the CDR3 reads CASSVGTGDGEAFF. The CDR3, as DNA: TGCGCCAGCAGCGTCGGGACAGGCGATGGGGAAGCTTTCTTT. The whole variable domain, remainder taken from reference TRBV5-1 and TRBJ1-1, is KAGVTQTPRYLIKTRGQQVTLSCSPISGHRSVSWYQQTPGQGLQFLFEYFSETQRNKGNFPGRFSGRQFSNSRSEMNVSTLELGDSALYLCASSVGTGDGEAFFGQGTRLTVV.

The chain employs TRBV4-1 and TRBJ2-7, with D perhaps TRBD1 (6 bases). The CDR3 totals 15 residues. The V and J ends lost 1 base and 1 base respectively, with 11 bases between them. Germline CDR1 reads MGHRA; CDR2 reads YSYEKL. CDR3 loop: CASSQARQASYEQYF. In nucleotides, the CDR3 is TGCGCCAGCAGCCAAGCCCGACAGGCATCCTACGAGCAGTACTTC.

The chain has TRBV15 and TRBJ1-4; D is ambiguous. Trimming cost V 0 bases and J 8 bases, with 10 bases left between them. CDR1 is LNHNV and CDR2 is YYDKDF in the germline V gene (reference sequence). The CDR3 length is 14 residues. The chain's CDR3 is CATSRDSTREKLFF. Written as DNA, the CDR3 is TGTGCCACCAGCAGAGATTCGACCCGGGAAAAACTGTTTTTT.

The chain recombines TRBV10-1 with TRBJ2-3; D unclear. Deletions cut 6 bases from V and 1 base from J, with 8 bases between. CDR1 and CDR2 from the germline V gene are WNHNN and SYGVQD (reference sequence). The CDR3 is made up of 13 amino acids. DNA of the CDR3: TGCGCCAGCAGGTCAGGCGGCACAGATACGCAGTATTTT. This translates into CASRSGGTDTQYF.

The chain uses TRBV7-8 and TRBJ2-1; no clear D. Trimming shortened V by 2 bases and J by 3 bases, and 14 bases separated the two germline ends. This CDR3 has 16 amino acids. Germline CDR1 SGHVS, CDR2 FQNEAQ. The CDR3 loop reads CASSLQGGGFYNEQFF. The CDR3 nucleotides are TGTGCCAGCAGCTTACAAGGTGGTGGGTTCTACAATGAGCAGTTCTTC.

This sequence joins TRBV5-6 and TRBJ1-2; D possibly corresponds to TRBD1 (5 bases). Trimming removed 0 bases from V and 0 bases from J, with 6 bases in between. The germline CDR1 and CDR2 sequences are SGHDT and YYEEEE. The CDR3 has 14 residues. CDR3 sequence: CASSLAGSNYGYTF. As DNA, the CDR3 is TGTGCCAGCAGCTTGGCAGGGTCTAACTATGGCTACACCTTC.

This chain uses TRBV7-8 with TRBJ2-3; TRBD1 aligns across 7 bases. The V gene's germline CDR1 is SGHVS and CDR2 FQNEAQ. The CDR3 has 16 residues. V was clipped by 2 bases and J by 2 bases; unmatched bases: 7. The DNA of the CDR3 is TGTGCCAGCAGCTTAATGTCGGGGACAGCCACAGATACGCAGTATTTT. Encoded protein: CASSLMSGTATDTQYF. Combining the CDR3 with reference TRBV7-8 and TRBJ2-3 gives the whole variable domain GAGVSQSPRYKVAKRGQDVALRCDPISGHVSLFWYQQALGQGPEFLTYFQNEAQLDKSGLPSDRFFAERPEGSVSTLKIQRTQQEDSAVYLCASSLMSGTATDTQYFGPGTRLTVL.